Following are 18 T cell receptor beta chains from one sample sequenced in a study of regulatory T cells in long-lasting Graves disease. Described time point: newly diagnosed GD, antithyroid drugs for less than 3 months. The TCR library was prepared using RNA isolated from PBMCs. CDR3 regions were amplified by Arm-PCR using iRepertoire HTBI primers to build TCR beta libraries. TCRdb ran MiXCR on the multiplex PCR reads and lists one entry per CDR3 protein. The profile shows 620,000 or so distinct CDR3 sequences, around 17% of them singletons. Another study also made use of these data, one on T cells in Graves' hyperthyroidism and ophthalmopathy.

This specimen consisted of peripheral blood mononuclear cells (PBMCs), obtained at new diagnosis, from a patient treated with antithyroid drugs. The receptor set was obtained from a woman in her 30s with Graves disease.

V and J are TRBV3-1 and TRBJ2-3, with 8 bases lining up with TRBD2. Looked up from germline, CDR1 is LGHDT and CDR2 is YNNKEL (reference sequence). The CDR3 loop spans 15 amino acids. With V trimmed by 0 bases and J by 7 bases, 6 bases remained unmatched. The CDR3 loop is CASSQDFLSGNTQYF. The CDR3 DNA reads TGTGCCAGCAGCCAAGATTTCCTTAGCGGGAATACGCAGTATTTT.

Many counts were recorded for this clonotype. The chain combines TRBV30 with TRBJ1-2; TRBD1 aligns across 7 bases. The CDR3 covers 13 residues. The junction had 5 bases not matched to a gene; V was cut back by 4 bases and J by 3 bases. Germline CDR1 reads GTSNPN; CDR2 reads SVGIG (reference sequence). This chain's CDR3 is CAWTPDRDYGYTF. The CDR3 DNA follows: TGTGCCTGGACCCCCGACAGGGACTATGGCTACACCTTC. Full variable domain (remainder filled in from reference TRBV30 and TRBJ1-2): SQTIHQWPATLVQPVGSPLSLECTVEGTSNPNLYWYRQAAGRGLQLLFYSVGIGQISSEVPQNLSASRPQDRQFILSSKKLLLSDSGFYLCAWTPDRDYGYTFGSGTRLTVV.

The gene calls are TRBV4-1 and TRBJ2-7; D might be TRBD2 (5 bases). The CDR3 length is 16 residues. Germline-derived CDR1 and CDR2 are MGHRA and YSYEKL. Trimming removed 4 bases at V and 2 bases at J, with 18 bases between. DNA of the CDR3: TGCGCCAGCAGCCTCACACTGGGGTTGAGGGCCTACGAGCAGTACTTC. The encoded protein is CASSLTLGLRAYEQYF.

CDR3 sequence reads: CSASGPYYNEQFF. The CDR3 DNA is TGCAGTGCTTCCGGGCCTTACTACAATGAGCAGTTCTTC. The chain joins TRBV20-1 to TRBJ2-1; D not resolved. Looked up from germline, CDR1 is DFQATT and CDR2 is SNEGSKA (reference sequence). The CDR3 totals 13 residues. With 5 bases removed from V and 3 bases from J, the gap between germline ends came to 11 bases.

As regards this clonotype: The junction shows a germline mismatch at one end, possibly a read error. This chain links TRBV9 with TRBJ2-7, with 7 bases identical to TRBD1. The CDR3 is 15 amino acids. The V gene's germline CDR1 is SGDLS and CDR2 YYNGEE. The CDR3 protein is CASGVGQGVTYEQYF. Written as DNA, the CDR3 is TGTGCCAGCGGCGTAGGGCAGGGGGTAACCTACGAGCAGTACTTC.

This clonotype has just a few counts. This sequence joins TRBV6-4 and TRBJ1-6; the D is unclear. The germline V gene encodes CDR1 MRHNA and CDR2 SNTAGT. This CDR3 has 14 residues. V was clipped by 0 bases and J by 9 bases, with 9 bases between them. CDR3 amino acids: CASSDSTTSSPLHF. The CDR3 DNA sequence: TGTGCCAGCAGTGACTCGACTACGTCTTCACCCCTCCACTTT.

The gene calls are TRBV12-3 or TRBV12-4 and TRBJ2-6; no clear D gene. The CDR3 consists of 16 residues. Trimming took 5 bases from V and 4 from J, leaving 15 bases between them. This CDR3 reads CASSPSPSVGANVLTF. The CDR3 DNA reads TGTGCCAGCAGTCCCTCACCATCGGTAGGGGCCAACGTCCTGACTTTC.

This clonotype was observed at least ten times. This rearrangement joins TRBV28 to TRBJ1-4, with a tentative D call TRBD1 (6 bases). Germline loops: CDR1 MDHEN, CDR2 SYDVKM. V was cut by 7 bases and J by 8 bases, with 17 bases left in between. The CDR3 covers 14 residues. The CDR3 here is CASISGGQGEKLFF. Here the CDR3 DNA reads TGTGCCAGCATCTCCGGGGGGCAGGGAGAAAAACTGTTTTTT.

This clonotype was found many times. The V and J genes are TRBV4-1 and TRBJ1-5; TRBD1 might be the D (6 bases). Germline CDR1 MGHRA, CDR2 YSYEKL. Trimming left V 1 base short and J 9 bases short, with 19 bases between. CDR3 size: 16 residues. The CDR3 sequence: CASSQADRDTLRPQHF. CDR3 in DNA: TGCGCCAGCAGCCAAGCGGATCGGGACACCCTCCGGCCCCAGCATTTT.

This clonotype showed up many times. This chain connects TRBV12-3 or TRBV12-4 to TRBJ2-1; 9 bases fit TRBD1. CDR3 length equals 13 residues. Trimming removed 5 bases from V and 10 bases from J; junction bases left unmatched: 6. CDR3 coding DNA: TGTGCCAGCAGTCACGACAGGGGGTTAGAGCAGTTCTTC. It codes for CASSHDRGLEQFF.

This clonotype was detected only a few times. The chain uses TRBV6-5 and TRBJ2-2; D is possibly TRBD2 (6 bases). Germline assignment: CDR1 MNHEY and CDR2 SVGAGI. V lost 0 bases and J lost 2, with 10 bases in between. The CDR3 length is 16 residues. CDR3 region: CASSYSWTINTGELFF. The CDR3, as DNA: TGTGCCAGCAGTTACTCCTGGACTATTAACACCGGGGAGCTGTTTTTT.

J is TRBJ2-7 and V is TRBV18, with 9 bases aligning to TRBD1. The germline CDR1 and CDR2 sequences are KGHSH and LQKENI. The junction had 5 bases not matched to a gene; V was cut back by 1 base and J by 4 bases. The CDR3 has 15 amino acids. The CDR3 sequence: CASSPRTGELYEQYF. CDR3 DNA: TGTGCCAGCTCACCACGGACAGGGGAATTGTACGAGCAGTACTTC.

J is TRBJ1-3 and V is TRBV20-1; 12 bases fit TRBD1. V shed 6 bases and J 0 bases; nucleotides not matched to a gene: 15. This CDR3 has 19 amino acids. Per the germline V gene, CDR1 is DFQATT and CDR2 is SNEGSKA (reference sequence). CDR3 loop: CSATSGTGGLHPSGNTIYF. The CDR3 DNA reads TGCAGTGCCACATCCGGGACAGGGGGCCTTCATCCCTCTGGAAACACCATATATTTT.

At least ten counts were recorded for this clonotype. V usage is TRBV7-9 and J usage is TRBJ2-1; D tentatively fits TRBD1 or TRBD2 (5 bases each). CDR1 SEHNR and CDR2 FQNEAQ come from the germline V gene (reference sequence). The CDR3 is 13 residues long. V was cut by 6 bases and J by 7 bases, with 13 bases left in between. CDR3 DNA: TGTGCCAGCAGGGGGGATGGCAAAAATGAGCAGTTCTTC. Protein sequence: CASRGDGKNEQFF.

The V and J genes are TRBV7-2 and TRBJ1-1, with 7 bases matching TRBD1. The ends lost 4 bases at V and 3 bases at J; junction bases unmatched: 5. Germline-derived CDR1 and CDR2 are SGHTA and FQGNSA. CDR3 length: 14 amino acids. The CDR3 protein is CASSSQGRDTEAFF. DNA of the CDR3: TGTGCCAGCAGCTCACAGGGGCGGGACACTGAAGCTTTCTTT.

V gene TRBV20-1 combines with J gene TRBJ2-1, with TRBD1 as a possible D gene (6 bases). This CDR3 contains 16 residues. From germline, CDR1 is DFQATT and CDR2 SNEGSKA (reference sequence). Between the trimmed V and J ends, which lost 0 bases and 4 bases, there was a span of 16 bases. The chain's CDR3 is CSARDFKGHSYNEQFF. The CDR3 region has the DNA TGCAGTGCTAGAGATTTTAAGGGACACTCATACAATGAGCAGTTCTTC.

In this sample, this clonotype turned up a few times. J is TRBJ2-7 and V is TRBV3-1; D is perhaps TRBD2 (5 bases). Deletions cut 2 bases from V and 6 bases from J, with 20 bases between. Germline CDR1 is LGHDT and CDR2 is YNNKEL (reference sequence). The CDR3 covers 16 residues. This CDR3 is CASSQSSPLGAGEQYF. The CDR3 bases are TGTGCCAGCAGCCAATCCAGTCCACTGGGCGCGGGCGAGCAGTACTTC.

The chain is built from TRBV5-5 and TRBJ2-1; a possible D gene is TRBD2 (5 bases). CDR3 length equals 17 residues. The V gene lost 4 bases and the J gene lost 1 base, with 18 bases spanning the gap. Per germline, CDR1 SGHKS and CDR2 YYEKEE (reference sequence). DNA for the CDR3: TGTGCCAGCAGCCCCCGCGAGCGGTCTATGTCCTACAATGAGCAGTTCTTC. It codes for CASSPRERSMSYNEQFF.